What follows is one TCR beta chain and its context. This sample was taken from a study of blood T cells in healthy people across ages. There were at least 6 micrograms of total RNA extracted from every sample. Sample-barcoded 5' priming and a J-beta primer mix drove a second PCR of about 6 to 12 cycles. Every cDNA was tagged by a template-switch adaptor with 12 random nucleotides. A single record per CDR3 protein comes from TCRdb applying MiXCR to the 5' RACE reads. Of about 1.6 million distinct CDR3 sequences listed, roughly 32% are singletons. This CDR3 comprises 14 residues. V lost 3 bases and J lost 3, with 13 bases in between. Per the germline V gene, CDR1 is DFQATT and CDR2 is SNEGSKA (reference sequence).

The chain employs TRBV20-1 and TRBJ2-3; weak D call: TRBD2 (6 bases). Sequencing was done on a sample of blood. The TCR sequence derives from a woman under 40 in good health. This chain's CDR3 is CSASGGEGTDTQYF. Here the CDR3 DNA reads TGCAGTGCTAGCGGGGGTGAGGGGACAGATACGCAGTATTTT.